This passage covers 18 T cell receptor beta chains from one sample sequenced in a study of cytomegalovirus exposure and HLA in healthy donors. In the PCR, 60 Vbeta and 13 Jbeta primers were used. Assay: immunoSEQ multiplex PCR; the TCRdb copy retains only in-frame clones and omits some. The sample includes approximately 86,000 clones, just over 70% of them seen just once. Source material: PBMCs. These receptors were taken from a man aged 55 to 70 in good health and CMV-seronegative.

The chain recombines TRBV2 with TRBJ1-2; the D gene is possibly TRBD1 (5 bases). Germline CDR1 SNHLY, CDR2 FYNNEI. V was cut by 7 bases and J by 0 bases, with 12 bases left in between. The CDR3 sequence is 14 residues long. As DNA, the CDR3 is TGTGCCAGCAAAGTGGCAGGGACTAACTATGGCTACACCTTC. Its protein product is CASKVAGTNYGYTF.

This chain links TRBV29-1 with TRBJ2-3; 12 positions match TRBD2. The V gene end was trimmed by 4 bases and the J gene end by 6 bases; junction bases not matched to a gene: 5. Germline V lookup: CDR1 SQVTM, CDR2 ANQGSEA. This CDR3 has 14 amino acids. Written as DNA, the CDR3 is TGCAGCGTTGGGGCTAGCGGGGGGGCGGATACGCAGTATTTT. Amino acid sequence: CSVGASGGADTQYF.

The chain has TRBV19 and TRBJ2-1; TRBD1 aligns across 7 bases. V shed 6 bases, J shed 6 bases, and the junction held 14 bases outside the gene matches. The germline V gene has CDR1 LNHDA and CDR2 SQIVND (reference sequence). The CDR3 consists of 16 residues. CDR3 amino acids: CASSHPRDREFNEQFF. In nucleotides, the CDR3 is TGTGCCAGTAGCCACCCCCGGGACAGAGAATTCAATGAGCAGTTCTTC.

The chain carries TRBV5-1 and TRBJ2-5; no reliable D call. The V end lost 6 bases, the J end lost 1 base, and 13 bases lay between the germline ends. The germline CDR1 and CDR2 sequences are SGHRS and YFSETQ. The CDR3 has 14 residues. The DNA of the CDR3 is TGCGCCAGCATGGTTGGCCGACTCCAAGAGACCCAGTACTTC. Translation gives CASMVGRLQETQYF.

The table lists this clone with a few counts. This sequence joins TRBV28 and TRBJ2-5, with TRBD2 identical over 7 bases. Per the germline V gene, CDR1 is MDHEN and CDR2 is SYDVKM. With 4 bases clipped from V and 4 bases from J, the junction kept 6 bases outside the gene matches. The CDR3 covers 14 residues. The CDR3 reads CASSSPGRGETQYF. Written as DNA, the CDR3 is TGTGCCAGCAGTTCGCCGGGGAGGGGAGAGACCCAGTACTTC.

The chain recombines TRBV15 with TRBJ2-7; 12 positions match TRBD2. After removal of 4 bases from V and 12 bases from J, the junction contained 10 bases not matched to a gene. This CDR3 is 14 amino acids long. Germline-derived CDR1 and CDR2 are LNHNV and YYDKDF (reference sequence). The DNA for the CDR3 is TGTGCCACCAGCACTCGACTAGCGGGAGTCACTCTGTACTTC. This encodes CATSTRLAGVTLYF.

The chain uses TRBV14 and TRBJ2-5; TRBD2 matches 9 bases. The CDR3 runs to 16 residues. V lost 5 bases and J lost 4; bases outside the gene matches: 11. Germline CDR1 and CDR2: SGHDN and FVKESK. Here the CDR3 DNA reads TGTGCCAGCAGCTCGGGGACTAGCTCTGGTGGAGAGACCCAGTACTTC. This sequence encodes CASSSGTSSGGETQYF.

This chain links TRBV19 with TRBJ2-5, with TRBD1 identical over 12 bases. With 7 bases clipped from V and 7 bases from J, the junction kept 4 bases outside the gene matches. The CDR3 loop spans 13 amino acids. The germline V gene encodes CDR1 LNHDA and CDR2 SQIVND (reference sequence). The chain's CDR3 is CASTEGQGATQYF. As DNA, the CDR3 is TGTGCCAGTACCGAGGGACAGGGGGCGACCCAGTACTTC.

The V gene is TRBV4-2, the J gene TRBJ2-3, with 13 bases that match TRBD2. Germline assignment: CDR1 LGHNA and CDR2 YNFKEQ. CDR3 length: 18 amino acids. V dropped 0 bases and J dropped 9; count of bases not matched to a gene: 12. CDR3 in amino acids: CASSQDPPGLAGLSTQYF. The DNA for the CDR3 is TGTGCCAGCAGCCAAGACCCGCCGGGACTAGCGGGACTTTCCACGCAGTATTTT.

This clone has a handful of counts. The chain combines TRBV27 with TRBJ2-7; D unresolved. CDR3 size: 15 residues. Germline values: CDR1 MNHEY, CDR2 SMNVEV (reference sequence). Trimming pared 0 bases from V and 3 bases from J, leaving 12 bases between. CDR3 nucleotides: TGTGCCAGCAGTTTATCAAGCGAGAAAGGCTACGAGCAGTACTTC. Amino acid sequence: CASSLSSEKGYEQYF.

The V call is TRBV28, the J call TRBJ1-5; D call uncertain. In germline, CDR1 is MDHEN, CDR2 SYDVKM. The length of the CDR3 is 14 residues. Trimming stripped 5 bases from V and 7 bases from J, with 15 bases between. This CDR3 is CASSPLGGAQPQHF. The CDR3 nucleotides are TGTGCCAGCAGTCCATTGGGAGGAGCCCAGCCCCAGCATTTT.

CDR3 loop: CASSLDRGQNIQYF. The CDR3 region has the DNA TGTGCCAGCAGCTTGGACAGGGGGCAAAACATTCAGTACTTC. The chain is built from TRBV5-4 and TRBJ2-4; 9 bases are a match to TRBD1. This CDR3 has 14 amino acids. Germline V gene data show CDR1 as SGHNT and CDR2 as YYREEE (reference sequence). The trim removed 0 bases at V and 5 bases at J, leaving 0 bases unmatched.

This clone was detected once. The DNA is omitted, as the CDR3 cannot be located on it reliably, and the CDR3 follows TCRdb's listing. V and J are TRBV19 and TRBJ2-6; TRBD1, the D gene given by the table, was not confirmed from the DNA. The germline CDR1 and CDR2 sequences are LNHDA and SQIVND (reference sequence). The CDR3 contains 17 residues when both ends are counted. CDR3: CASRAGLQGLEANVLTF.

The chain has TRBV2 and TRBJ2-4, with 9 bases aligning to TRBD1. CDR1 and CDR2 from the germline V gene are SNHLY and FYNNEI. After removal of 8 bases from V and 6 bases from J, the junction contained 5 bases not matched to a gene. CDR3 size: 13 residues. The CDR3 DNA is TGTGCCAGCGGGGGGACAGGGCCAAACATTCAGTACTTC. Amino acid sequence: CASGGTGPNIQYF.

The genes are TRBV19 and TRBJ2-1; 7 positions match TRBD2. The V gene end was trimmed by 0 bases and the J gene end by 13 bases; junction bases not matched to a gene: 12. Germline values: CDR1 LNHDA, CDR2 SQIVND (reference sequence). The CDR3 contains 15 residues. CDR3 sequence reads: CASSIERAGVNKQFF. The CDR3 DNA follows: TGTGCCAGTAGTATAGAAAGGGCGGGAGTGAATAAACAGTTCTTC.

The rearrangement uses TRBV27 and TRBJ2-7; 9 positions match TRBD2. The V gene's germline CDR1 is MNHEY and CDR2 SMNVEV (reference sequence). This CDR3 contains 16 residues. The J segment lost 4 bases and the V segment lost 5 bases, leaving 12 bases of the junction unmatched. This chain's CDR3 is CASSPEGREGLYEQYF. DNA of the CDR3: TGTGCCAGCAGTCCGGAGGGGCGGGAGGGCCTTTACGAGCAGTACTTC.

The V call is TRBV10-3, the J call TRBJ2-1; D may be TRBD2 (5 bases). Germline CDR1 and CDR2: ENHRY and SYGVKD. Deletions cut 3 bases from V and 3 bases from J, with 9 bases between. The CDR3 loop spans 14 amino acids. The CDR3: CAISDASSYNEQFF. The CDR3 DNA reads as TGTGCCATCAGTGACGCTAGCAGCTACAATGAGCAGTTCTTC.

The chain couples TRBV4-3 to TRBJ2-2; maybe TRBD1 (5 bases). V lost 1 base to trimming and J lost 5 bases, with 11 bases between them. The germline gives CDR1 LGHNA, CDR2 YSLEER. The CDR3 sequence is 15 residues long. CDR3 sequence (DNA): TGCGCCAGCAGCCAAGTAACAGGAAGGACCGGGGAGCTGTTTTTT. This codes for CASSQVTGRTGELFF.